This TCR beta chain was profiled in a study of T cells in Graves' hyperthyroidism and ophthalmopathy. TCR beta CDR3 sequences were amplified from RNA transcripts. The study used the HTBI primer set for a first-round RT-PCR of the TCR CDR3. TCRdb independently ran MiXCR on the multiplex PCR reads; one entry per CDR3 protein. In the table there are a few hundred thousand distinct CDR3 sequences, approximately 15% of which are singletons. This CDR3 has 12 residues. V was pared by 1 base and J by 9 bases, with 10 bases between. Germline V gene lookup returns CDR1 GTSNPN and CDR2 SVGIG (reference sequence). The sample, blood from the first hyperthyroidism diagnosis, precedes any ophthalmopathy symptoms. Fresh 10 ml peripheral blood yielded PBMCs.

The sequence was collected from a woman aged 18-30 years with Graves' hyperthyroidism that later progressed to Graves' ophthalmopathy. The rearrangement joins TRBV30 to TRBJ2-1; no clear D gene. Sequencing was carried out using blood. CDR3: CAWSADVTEQFF. The CDR3 DNA sequence: TGTGCCTGGAGTGCCGACGTGACTGAGCAGTTCTTC.